This T cell receptor (beta chain) was documented in a study of Graves' ophthalmopathy and Graves' hyperthyroidism (dated by TCRdb to the late 2010s). With regard to the full study: Peripheral blood was collected before any treatment was given, at the time of initial diagnosis. TCR beta repertoire signatures were used to distinguish Graves' ophthalmopathy from Graves' hyperthyroidism and to predict progression to ophthalmopathy. In total, under 150 blood samples were TCR-sequenced: 40 to 45 ophthalmopathy, approximately 80 hyperthyroidism and some 17 hyperthyroidism-to-ophthalmopathy patients. T-cell repertoires of thyroid tissue and blood were compared in five or six hyperthyroidism patients. A discovery set of about a hundred patients (43 ophthalmopathy, approximately 58 stable hyperthyroidism) was enrolled to explore V-J signatures distinguishing ophthalmopathy from hyperthyroidism. An independent validation cohort comprised 18 to 20 hyperthyroidism patients and 15 to 17 patients who later progressed from hyperthyroidism to ophthalmopathy. Following sample collection, hyperthyroidism patients were given methimazole at a starting dose of 30 mg daily, and ophthalmopathy patients were given high-dose intravenous methylprednisolone.

For repertoire sequencing, TCR beta CDR3 regions were amplified from RNA transcripts. A first-round RT-PCR used HTBI primers with the Qiagen OneStep RT-PCR kit, followed by a second-round multiplex PCR, size selection and purification. Libraries were sequenced paired-end with 100 bp reads on an Illumina HiSeq2000. The paper's processing steps were these. SOAPnuke was used for read processing, and reads with adapters, uncalled bases, a mean Phred below 15, or no exact constant-primer or identifier match were discarded. COPE v1.2.5 was used to merge the high-quality paired reads. Each unique nucleotide sequence was defined as a clonotype, and clonotypes were aligned to IMGT TRB V, D and J references with MiTCR v1.1. The analysis was limited to V-J combinations with a frequency above 0.0001, which together covered 98% to 99.2% of repertoires. For each V-J combination, a TCR clonal expansion and chaos score was defined as the ratio of F50 clonal expansion to chaos observed in the TCRdist matrix. Welch's t-statistics and random forest were used to reduce features to more than ten V-J combinations, which were fed into a naive Bayes classifier. The similarity between thyroid and blood repertoires was quantified using the Morisita-Horn index. TCRdb applied fastp at Q25 and MiXCR to the public reads, then kept only in-frame beta chains. A single entry per CDR3 protein holds the most common genes and DNA from its merged rows. TCRdb assigned the V and J calls; the authors' analysis was not used. The sample table holds about 740,000 distinct CDR3 sequences, of which approximately 40% were seen once. In total, the top ten clones hold 44% of the sample.

Ophthalmopathy patients had moderately to severely active disease, Clinical Activity Score of at least 3, NOSPECS grade of at least 4, and disease duration under 3 months. Patients with other autoimmune diseases, uncontrolled infections, pregnancy or lactation were excluded. Diagnosis relied on clinical symptoms, serum thyroxine, TRAb, thyroid ultrasound and orbital computed tomography. PBMCs were isolated from 10 ml of fresh peripheral blood by Ficoll-Paque density gradient centrifugation. Total RNA was extracted using Trizol reagent, and RNA quality was checked on an Agilent 2100 Bioanalyzer. What the study reported, not specific to this receptor: Sample size was not predetermined statistically, and investigators were not blinded to group allocation. In cross-validation, the 13-signature model distinguished ophthalmopathy from stable hyperthyroidism with around 90% sensitivity and about 81% specificity, while in the test set the corresponding values were 80% and 75%. In validation, the model predicted ophthalmopathy progression with 70.59% sensitivity and about 73% specificity; 12 predicted patients were CT-confirmed with GO in a median of about 7.1 months. Among expanded thyroid clonotypes with frequency above 0.001, most also showed up in blood, which suggests that blood repertoires may reflect the thyroid immune response.

With regard to this clonotype: There is no known antigen for this receptor. Base qualities are missing; no much larger clone stands one base away.

The specimen was peripheral blood. This TCR came from an adult man with Graves' ophthalmopathy.

The CDR3 protein is CASSLFGGDVGEKLFF. Here is the DNA: TGTGCCAGCAGCTTGTTCGGGGGAGACGTAGGTGAAAAACTGTTTTTT. This chain joins TRBV7-9 to TRBJ1-4; a tentative D match to TRBD1 spans 5 bases. V was cut back by 3 bases and J by 7 bases, leaving a gap of 18 bases between them. From a lookup of the germline V gene (reference sequence), CDR1 and CDR2 are SEHNR and FQNEAQ. The CDR3 numbers 16 residues from cysteine through phenylalanine. Left in the record is the CDR3 DNA by itself, 48 bases read in frame from the first base.